This T cell receptor beta chain appears in the sequencing data of a study of cytomegalovirus exposure and HLA in healthy donors. CDR1 and CDR2 from the germline V gene are SGHDT and YYEEEE. The CDR3 spans 14 residues. V lost 6 bases, J lost 2 bases, and 15 bases lay in between. The table came from immunoSEQ multiplex PCR; TCRdb's copy has only in-frame clones and leaves some out. Among more than 250,000 clones listed, about 90% were seen once. Note on this clone: What it binds is unknown.

General study findings and limits: Within the 130 or so validation repertoires, first-cohort TCR clusters tended to co-occur, according to a later analysis.

Sequenced sample: PBMCs. This chain joins TRBV5-6 and TRBJ2-7; weak D call: TRBD1 (6 bases). The clonotype originates from a woman aged 25-40 years in good health and CMV-seronegative. In nucleotides, the CDR3 is TGTGCCAGCAACTTAGACGGACAGACCTACGAGCAGTACTTC. Translating it yields CASNLDGQTYEQYF.